Below, one T cell receptor (beta chain) is given with its context. The antigen remains undetermined. In patients chosen for sequencing, flow cytometry had shown CD8+CD57+ cell expansion. No therapy had been given to the patients at the time of blood sampling. These data come from a study of CD8+CD57+ T cells in acquired aplastic anemia. Study overall: Sorting CD4+ and CD8+ cells gave DNA averaging approximately 3 ug.

Genomic DNA, the template, was used for profiling of the TCR beta VDJ and CDR3. TCRdb independently ran MiXCR on the reads; one entry per CDR3 protein. The sample includes around 180,000 distinct CDR3 sequences, around 48% seen only once; the top ten take about 1.8%. Study-level findings and limits: Patients and controls were found to share 25 to 35 CD8+ CDR3 sequences. Researchers reported that CD8+ Simpson's diversity was not significantly different in patients versus controls.

Looked up from germline, CDR1 is ENHRY and CDR2 is SYGVKD. CDR3 length equals 14 residues. V trimming: 6 bases; J trimming: 2 bases; junction bases outside the gene matches: 2. The J gene is TRBJ1-1, the V gene TRBV10-3; 11 bases agree with TRBD1. The sequenced sample consisted of sorted CD4+, CD8+, or CD8+CD57+ T cells (not recorded which) from PBMCs. The origin of this receptor is a human donor with aplastic anemia. The CDR3 coding sequence is TGTGCCATCAGCTGGACAGGGGGCAACACTGAAGCTTTCTTT. Its protein product is CAISWTGGNTEAFF.